This TCR beta chain was captured in a study of PD-1 blockade in classical Hodgkin lymphoma. Background on the study: Once every 2 weeks, patients received intravenous nivolumab at 3 mg/kg.

The table came from immunoSEQ multiplex PCR; TCRdb's copy has only in-frame clones and leaves some out. Here the sample spans about 24,000 clones, about 80% being singletons. As to time point: cycle 4 day 1 (C4D1), after 5 to 7 weeks of nivolumab. The patients all showed relapse after autologous stem cell transplantation, while their brentuximab vedotin exposure varied. Patients reached a best response of complete response, partial response or progressive disease. V was clipped by 1 base and J by 5 bases; unmatched bases: 20. Looked up from germline, CDR1 is MNHEY and CDR2 is SMNVEV (reference sequence). This CDR3 region has 21 residues.

The sample in question was peripheral blood mononuclear cells (PBMCs), obtained before the fourth cycle of nivolumab. This chain uses TRBV27 with TRBJ2-1; 10 bases match TRBD2. The TCR originated in a human donor with classical Hodgkin lymphoma. The CDR3 DNA reads TGTGCCAGCAGTTTATTTGGTAAACAGGGGCTACCGGGACTAGCGAACAATGAGCAGTTCTTC. Its translation: CASSLFGKQGLPGLANNEQFF.